The source of this TCR beta chain is a study of T-cell reconstitution after alpha-beta-depleted transplantation in children. The CDR3 has 14 residues. Germline V lookup: CDR1 SQVTM, CDR2 ANQGSEA. Trimming cost V 2 bases and J 7 bases; bases outside gene matches: 4. Unique molecular identifiers were incorporated during preparation of the TCRbeta library. Via MiXCR, TCRdb re-called the PCR reads, giving one row per CDR3 protein. The data contain about 400,000 distinct CDR3 sequences, roughly 22% of them singletons. The rearrangement links TRBV29-1 to TRBJ2-1; 11 bases match TRBD2. The sample was PBMCs from the stem cell graft donor, taken from the stem cell graft. The source of this sequence is a human donor who donated a stem cell graft to a child with acute myeloid leukemia. CDR3 protein: CSVETRLAGNEQFF. The CDR3 nucleotides read TGCAGCGTTGAAACCCGACTAGCGGGGAATGAGCAGTTCTTC.